This TCR beta chain was sequenced for a study of blood T cell repertoires in COVID-19. Study-wide background: Both acute and convalescent COVID-19 samples were obtained from the United States, Italy and Spain. From T cells, B-cell-depleted T cells, or PBMCs came the material, which was cDNA or gDNA.

In the authors' workflow: Estimation of nucleated cell counts relied on the amplification of reference gene primers. TCRdb's table, derived via immunoSEQ multiplex PCR, lists solely in-frame clones and lacks some. From that table come the V and J calls and clone size; the DNA was used to work out D and trimming. The sample shows fewer than 150,000 clones, about 79% of them seen only once. Germline lookup yields CDR1 LNHDA and CDR2 SQIVND (reference sequence). Trimming removed 4 bases at V and 2 bases at J, with 11 bases between. This CDR3 contains 15 residues. The sequencing sample was made of peripheral blood. The clonotype originates from a woman in her fifties or sixties with acute or convalescent COVID-19. This chain joins TRBV19 and TRBJ2-2, with a possible D match to TRBD2 (6 bases). The CDR3 DNA reads TGTGCCAGTAGTACGGAGACTAGAAACACCGGGGAGCTGTTTTTT. Translated: CASSTETRNTGELFF.